The 31 T cell receptor beta chains reported below all come from one sample, sequenced in a study of T cells in Graves' hyperthyroidism and ophthalmopathy. RNA transcripts gave rise to amplified TCR beta CDR3 regions. The HTBI primer set was used in a first-round RT-PCR of the TCR CDR3. TCRdb re-called the multiplex PCR reads through MiXCR, storing one row per CDR3 protein. This sample has 650,000 to 850,000 distinct CDR3 sequences, with 18% found just once. Source material: blood. The source is a woman aged 50 to 60 with Graves' hyperthyroidism that later progressed to Graves' ophthalmopathy.

J is TRBJ2-2 and V is TRBV29-1; 12 bases line up with TRBD2. This CDR3 region has 15 residues. After removal of 7 bases from V and 0 bases from J, the junction contained 3 bases not matched to a gene. CDR1 and CDR2 (germline): SQVTM, ANQGSEA. The CDR3 nucleotides are TGCAGCGGCAGACTAGCGGGGGCGAACACCGGGGAGCTGTTTTTT. This sequence encodes CSGRLAGANTGELFF.

Many counts were recorded for this clonotype. The rearrangement links TRBV12-3 or TRBV12-4 to TRBJ1-2; 8 bases align to TRBD1. This CDR3 contains 16 residues. Germline trimming cut 6 bases from V and 3 bases from J; bases unmatched to any gene: 12. The CDR3 DNA reads TGTGCCAGCAGCGGCCAGGGGGCATTAGGGGACTATGGCTACACCTTC. This gives the protein CASSGQGALGDYGYTF.

Ten or more counts support this clonotype. This chain uses TRBV7-2 with TRBJ2-3; D is perhaps TRBD1 (5 bases). V shed 5 bases and J shed 1 base, with 19 bases lying between them. The germline V gene encodes CDR1 SGHTA and CDR2 FQGNSA. The CDR3 is 17 amino acids. The CDR3 nucleotides are TGTGCCAGCAGCCCTCGTCTAGACAGTGAGGGCACAGATACGCAGTATTTT. Its protein product is CASSPRLDSEGTDTQYF.

This clonotype was seen repeatedly, ten times or more. CDR3 protein: CASTPGPEEYGYTF. The CDR3 DNA is TGTGCCAGCACCCCTGGACCTGAAGAATATGGCTACACCTTC. The chain couples TRBV7-9 to TRBJ1-2; D unclear. Germline CDR1 is SEHNR and CDR2 is FQNEAQ (reference sequence). The CDR3 has 14 residues. Trimming took 7 bases from V and 5 from J, leaving 17 bases between them. Full variable domain (remainder filled in from reference TRBV7-9 and TRBJ1-2): DTGVSQNPRHKITKRGQNVTFRCDPISEHNRLYWYRQTLGQGPEFLTYFQNEAQLEKSRLLSDRFSAERPKGSFSTLEIQRTEQGDSAMYLCASTPGPEEYGYTFGSGTRLTVV.

Remarks on this clonotype: The germline gene is not matched at one end of the junction; a read error may be the cause. The V call is TRBV7-9, the J call TRBJ1-2, with D unresolved. Looked up from germline, CDR1 is SEHNR and CDR2 is FQNEAQ (reference sequence). The CDR3 loop spans 15 amino acids. CDR3 sequence: CASSLARDPNYGHTF. The CDR3 DNA sequence: TGTGCCAGCAGCTTAGCGAGGGATCCTAACTATGGCCACACCTTC.

This clonotype appeared many times. The chain combines TRBV2 with TRBJ2-5; D ambiguous. The germline gives CDR1 SNHLY, CDR2 FYNNEI. This CDR3 contains 11 residues. V was trimmed by 8 bases and J by 6 bases, leaving 10 bases between them. This chain's CDR3 is CASEVGQTQYF. As DNA, the CDR3 is TGTGCCAGCGAAGTCGGGCAGACCCAGTACTTC. The whole variable domain, filled in from reference TRBV2 and TRBJ2-5, reads EPEVTQTPSHQVTQMGQEVILRCVPISNHLYFYWYRQILGQKVEFLVSFYNNEISEKSEIFDDQFSVERPDGSNFTLKIRSTKLEDSAMYFCASEVGQTQYFGPGTRLLVL.

This sequence joins TRBV6-5 and TRBJ2-3; D gene ambiguous. This CDR3 spans 17 amino acids. The V end lost 5 bases, the J end lost 3 bases, and 21 bases lay between the germline ends. Per germline, CDR1 MNHEY and CDR2 SVGAGI. The CDR3 reads CASSNVYSGRDTDTQYF. CDR3 DNA: TGTGCCAGCAGTAACGTTTACTCGGGCAGAGATACAGATACGCAGTATTTT.

This clonotype showed up just a few times. The rearrangement links TRBV27 to TRBJ1-2; weak D call: TRBD1 (6 bases). Trimming took off 9 bases at V and 4 bases at J, with 18 bases between the two ends. Per the germline V gene, CDR1 is MNHEY and CDR2 is SMNVEV (reference sequence). This CDR3 has 14 residues. The CDR3 sequence is CASRPSGVGYGYTF. The CDR3 DNA reads as TGTGCCAGTCGACCTTCAGGGGTGGGCTATGGCTACACCTTC.

The V and J genes are TRBV7-2 and TRBJ1-4; TRBD1 is a possible D gene (5 bases). Between the trimmed V and J ends, which lost 5 bases and 3 bases, there was a span of 22 bases. CDR3 size: 18 residues. Per the germline V gene, CDR1 is SGHTA and CDR2 is FQGNSA. CDR3 nucleotides: TGTGCCAGCAGCCAATACACTTGGGGGAGGGCGGCTAATGAAAAACTGTTTTTT. Encoded protein: CASSQYTWGRAANEKLFF.

This chain connects TRBV4-2 to TRBJ1-5, with a weak D call TRBD1 (6 bases). Germline values: CDR1 LGHNA, CDR2 YNFKEQ. This CDR3 comprises 13 residues. V dropped 3 bases and J dropped 7 bases, with 10 bases sitting between them. This CDR3 is CASSQSGVQPQHF. CDR3 DNA sequence: TGTGCCAGCAGCCAGTCAGGGGTACAGCCCCAGCATTTT.

This clonotype appeared a few times. The CDR3 bases are TGTGCCTGGAGTGTACTAGCGGGGGTCGAGCAGTACTTC. Protein sequence: CAWSVLAGVEQYF. The rearrangement links TRBV30 to TRBJ2-7; 11 nucleotides line up with TRBD2. CDR1 and CDR2 from the germline V gene are GTSNPN and SVGIG (reference sequence). This CDR3 is 13 amino acids long. V was clipped by 0 bases and J by 6 bases; unmatched bases: 1. Filled out from reference TRBV30 and TRBJ2-7, the complete variable domain reads SQTIHQWPATLVQPVGSPLSLECTVEGTSNPNLYWYRQAAGRGLQLLFYSVGIGQISSEVPQNLSASRPQDRQFILSSKKLLLSDSGFYLCAWSVLAGVEQYFGPGTRLTVT.

The rearrangement joins TRBV12-3 or TRBV12-4 to TRBJ2-2; D remains ambiguous. Trimming stripped 3 bases from V and 5 bases from J, with 7 bases between. CDR3 length: 13 residues. Here the CDR3 reads CASSFNRTGELFF. DNA for the CDR3: TGTGCCAGCAGTTTTAATAGGACCGGGGAGCTGTTTTTT.

The chain employs TRBV11-3 and TRBJ2-2, with 10 positions matching TRBD1. Germline CDR1 is SGHNT and CDR2 is YENEEA. Trimming cost V 5 bases and J 4 bases; bases outside gene matches: 4. This CDR3 has 15 amino acids. For the CDR3, the DNA is TGTGCCAGCAGCCGACAGGGGGCTGTCACCGGGGAGCTGTTTTTT. Translating it yields CASSRQGAVTGELFF. Supplemented by reference TRBV11-3 and TRBJ2-2, the full variable domain reads EAGVVQSPRYKIIEKKQPVAFWCNPISGHNTLYWYLQNLGQGPELLIRYENEEAVDDSQLPKDRFSAERLKGVDSTLKIQPAELGDSAVYLCASSRQGAVTGELFFGEGSRLTVL.

In this sample, this clonotype turned up many times. The V and J genes are TRBV3-1 and TRBJ2-2; D is perhaps TRBD2 (7 bases). V shed 11 bases and J shed 5 bases, with 21 bases lying between them. The CDR3 runs 15 residues. Germline V gives CDR1 LGHDT, CDR2 YNNKEL (reference sequence). Here the CDR3 reads CAAAPGGLRTGELFF. In DNA, the CDR3 is TGTGCCGCCGCGCCCGGGGGGCTGAGAACCGGGGAGCTGTTTTTT.

This clonotype was observed at least ten times. This chain links TRBV5-1 with TRBJ2-3; 16 positions agree with TRBD2. CDR3 length equals 18 residues. Germline V lookup: CDR1 SGHRS, CDR2 YFSETQ. The J segment lost 4 bases and the V segment lost 4 bases, leaving 9 bases of the junction unmatched. The CDR3 DNA reads TGCGCCAGCAGCCCGGGACTAGCGGGGGGGCTAGAGGCAGATACGCAGTATTTT. Amino acid sequence: CASSPGLAGGLEADTQYF.

This clonotype turned up a few times. The chain couples TRBV10-3 to TRBJ1-5; D unclear. V was pared by 2 bases and J by 4 bases, with 15 bases between. The CDR3 contains 16 residues. Germline CDR1 reads ENHRY; CDR2 reads SYGVKD. The CDR3 nucleotides read TGTGCCATCAGTGAGGGCGGGGTTGTGGGAAATCAGCCCCAGCATTTT. It codes for CAISEGGVVGNQPQHF.

This chain connects TRBV20-1 to TRBJ1-5; TRBD1 might be the D (5 bases). In germline, CDR1 is DFQATT, CDR2 SNEGSKA (reference sequence). The CDR3 spans 15 residues. Trimming left V 5 bases short and J 1 base short, with 15 bases between. For the CDR3, the DNA is TGCAGTGCTCCTGGGGGGGTTTACAGCAATCAGCCCCAGCATTTT. It specifies CSAPGGVYSNQPQHF.

The chain carries TRBV5-1 and TRBJ1-1; the D gene is possibly TRBD1 (5 bases). The CDR3 sequence is 14 residues long. V lost 3 bases, J lost 4 bases, and 13 bases lay in between. CDR1 SGHRS and CDR2 YFSETQ come from the germline V gene. In nucleotides, the CDR3 is TGCGCCAGCAGCTGGGATGGCGGGACCACTGAAGCTTTCTTT. This codes for CASSWDGGTTEAFF.

The table lists this clonotype with many counts. The chain employs TRBV11-2 and TRBJ2-2; 12 nucleotides agree with TRBD1. This CDR3 is 15 amino acids long. J gave up 7 bases and V 4 bases, and 4 bases lay outside the gene matches. Looked up from germline, CDR1 is SGHAT and CDR2 is FQNNGV. CDR3 bases: TGTGCCAGCAGCTCGGGGACAGGGGGCCTCGGGGAGCTGTTTTTT. The encoded protein is CASSSGTGGLGELFF. Supplemented by reference TRBV11-2 and TRBJ2-2, the full variable domain reads EAGVAQSPRYKIIEKRQSVAFWCNPISGHATLYWYQQILGQGPKLLIQFQNNGVVDDSQLPKDRFSAERLKGVDSTLKIQPAKLEDSAVYLCASSSGTGGLGELFFGEGSRLTVL.

This clonotype was observed a handful of times. V is TRBV19 and J is TRBJ2-5; TRBD1 agrees at 7 bases. CDR3 length: 13 residues. Germline V gene sequence: CDR1 LNHDA, CDR2 SQIVND (reference sequence). Trimming at V came to 8 bases and at J to 3 bases, leaving 6 bases not matched to a gene. As DNA, the CDR3 is TGTGCCAGTGGCCCCGACAGGGAAGAGACCCAGTACTTC. It translates to CASGPDREETQYF. Together with reference TRBV19 and TRBJ2-5, the CDR3 gives the full variable domain: DGGITQSPKYLFRKEGQNVTLSCEQNLNHDAMYWYRQDPGQGLRLIYYSQIVNDFQKGDIAEGYSVSREKKESFPLTVTSAQKNPTAFYLCASGPDREETQYFGPGTRLLVL.

The chain uses TRBV5-5 and TRBJ1-4; the match to TRBD1 covers 7 bases. The CDR3 has 19 amino acids. V gave up 4 bases and J gave up 0 bases; unmatched junction bases: 15. Germline V gene sequence: CDR1 SGHKS, CDR2 YYEKEE (reference sequence). The CDR3 coding sequence is TGTGCCAGCAGCCCAAGACGGGACAGCCTAATAACAACTAATGAAAAACTGTTTTTT. Encoded protein: CASSPRRDSLITTNEKLFF.

The chain has TRBV20-1 and TRBJ2-5; D is perhaps TRBD2 (5 bases). This CDR3 is built from 15 residues. Germline V gene data show CDR1 as DFQATT and CDR2 as SNEGSKA (reference sequence). With 3 bases removed from V and 1 base from J, the gap between germline ends came to 15 bases. The CDR3 sequence is CSASRPGDIQETQYF. For the CDR3, the DNA is TGCAGTGCTAGTAGGCCCGGGGATATCCAAGAGACCCAGTACTTC.

This clonotype was counted at least ten times. The chain uses TRBV30 and TRBJ1-1; D is unclear. CDR3 length equals 12 residues. Germline V CDR1 and CDR2: GTSNPN, SVGIG (reference sequence). The germline V and J ends were trimmed by 4 bases and 2 bases, with 8 bases remaining between them. This CDR3 reads CAWNRGNTEAFF. In DNA form, the CDR3 reads TGTGCCTGGAATCGGGGTAACACTGAAGCTTTCTTT.

The chain links TRBV2 to TRBJ1-5; a possible D gene is TRBD1 (6 bases). This CDR3 has 14 amino acids. Trimming removed 3 bases at V and 3 bases at J, with 9 bases between. Germline CDR1 is SNHLY and CDR2 is FYNNEI. The CDR3 nucleotides read TGTGCCAGCAGTGACAGGGGCTACAATCAGCCCCAGCATTTT. It yields the protein CASSDRGYNQPQHF.

The rearrangement links TRBV19 to TRBJ1-2, with 9 bases fitting TRBD1. Germline CDR1 and CDR2: LNHDA and SQIVND (reference sequence). This CDR3 has 16 amino acids. J lost 8 bases, V lost 3 bases, and 13 bases had no gene match. In DNA, the CDR3 is TGTGCCAGTAGTATTTTTGCCGGGACAGGGACTCGGGGCTACACCTTC. The encoded protein is CASSIFAGTGTRGYTF.

The rearrangement joins TRBV11-2 to TRBJ2-5; weak D call: TRBD2 (7 bases). V was trimmed by 9 bases and J by 4 bases, leaving 21 bases between them. Per germline, CDR1 SGHAT and CDR2 FQNNGV. CDR3 size: 15 residues. The CDR3 spells CASNLGGGDAETQYF. The CDR3 coding sequence is TGTGCCAGTAACCTTGGAGGGGGGGATGCAGAGACCCAGTACTTC. Full variable domain (missing parts from reference TRBV11-2 and TRBJ2-5): EAGVAQSPRYKIIEKRQSVAFWCNPISGHATLYWYQQILGQGPKLLIQFQNNGVVDDSQLPKDRFSAERLKGVDSTLKIQPAKLEDSAVYLCASNLGGGDAETQYFGPGTRLLVL.

The chain is built from TRBV29-1 and TRBJ1-1; D is possibly TRBD1 (6 bases). Germline V gene sequence: CDR1 SQVTM, CDR2 ANQGSEA. V lost 4 bases to trimming and J lost 6 bases, with 12 bases between them. This CDR3 region has 12 residues. CDR3 residues: CSVVAGVAEAFF. DNA for the CDR3: TGCAGCGTTGTCGCAGGGGTCGCTGAAGCTTTCTTT.

The chain recombines TRBV7-8 with TRBJ2-6; unclear D gene. CDR1 and CDR2 (germline): SGHVS, FQNEAQ. Trimming shortened V by 4 bases and J by 0 bases, and 7 bases separated the two germline ends. The CDR3 sequence is 15 residues long. CDR3 in amino acids: CASSSESSGANVLTF. Here the CDR3 DNA reads TGTGCCAGCAGCTCTGAGAGCTCTGGGGCCAACGTCCTGACTTTC.

This clonotype turned up a few times. V is TRBV2 and J is TRBJ1-5; 9 bases match TRBD1. Looked up from germline, CDR1 is SNHLY and CDR2 is FYNNEI. The CDR3 totals 13 residues. V dropped 4 bases and J dropped 6; count of bases not matched to a gene: 1. Written as DNA, the CDR3 is TGTGCCAGCAGTGGGACAGGGGCTCAGCCCCAGCATTTT. Translated: CASSGTGAQPQHF.

The gene calls are TRBV12-3 or TRBV12-4 and TRBJ2-7; unclear D gene. The CDR3 has 16 amino acids. Trimming removed 3 bases at V and 0 bases at J, with 15 bases between. The CDR3 protein is CASSFPQALSSYEQYF. CDR3 nucleotides: TGTGCCAGCAGTTTTCCCCAGGCGCTGAGCTCCTACGAGCAGTACTTC.

This clonotype turned up a few times. J is TRBJ2-1 and V is TRBV12-3 or TRBV12-4, with 11 bases aligning to TRBD2. Trimming took 5 bases from V and 6 from J; bases not matched to a gene: 9. There are 16 residues in the CDR3. CDR3 residues: CASSPNSGGAGNEQFF. As DNA, the CDR3 is TGTGCCAGCAGTCCCAATAGCGGGGGGGCCGGCAATGAGCAGTTCTTC.